The text below deals with one T cell receptor beta chain. The data are from a study of blood T cell repertoires in COVID-19. At the level of the study: PBMCs, B-cell-depleted T cells, or T cells were the source of the cDNA or gDNA that made up the material.

Per the original methods: Nucleated cell counts were estimated from reference gene primer amplification. Sequencing was performed with immunoSEQ multiplex PCR; in TCRdb, only in-frame clones are kept and a portion is missing. That table is the source of V, J and clone size, and D and trimming were worked out from the DNA. The table includes 210,000 or so clones, 70% to 90% detected once. The germline V and J ends were trimmed by 6 bases and 6 bases, with 11 bases remaining between them. The CDR3 loop spans 12 amino acids. This chain joins TRBV12-3 or TRBV12-4 and TRBJ1-2; D remains ambiguous. The clonotype was recovered from a woman aged 80 or over with acute or convalescent COVID-19. Source material: peripheral blood. Written as DNA, the CDR3 is TGTGCCAGCAGCTTCGGAGTGCATGGCTACACCTTC. Its protein is CASSFGVHGYTF.